These 22 T cell receptor beta chains came from one sample sequenced in a study of blood T cell repertoires in COVID-19. The data were produced by immunoSEQ multiplex PCR, yet TCRdb's version contains in-frame clones alone and is incomplete. Here the sample spans 160,000 or so clones, about 89% being singletons. Sequencing used peripheral blood. These receptors were obtained from a man aged 55 to 70 with acute or convalescent COVID-19.

The chain couples TRBV5-5 to TRBJ1-3; no reliable D call. With 0 bases removed from V and 4 bases from J, the gap between germline ends came to 8 bases. Per germline, CDR1 SGHKS and CDR2 YYEKEE (reference sequence). This CDR3 has 14 residues. The CDR3 region has the DNA TGTGCCAGCAGCTTGGCCCCCCAGGGAAACACCATATATTTT. This encodes CASSLAPQGNTIYF.

A single count supports this clone. This chain links TRBV2 with TRBJ1-6; the D is unclear. V lost 4 bases to trimming and J lost 9 bases, with 7 bases between them. The CDR3 runs 12 residues. CDR1 SNHLY and CDR2 FYNNEI come from the germline V gene. In DNA, the CDR3 is TGTGCCAGCAGTGTGCAGGTTTCACCCCTCCACTTT. It codes for CASSVQVSPLHF. The whole variable domain, filled in from reference TRBV2 and TRBJ1-6, reads EPEVTQTPSHQVTQMGQEVILRCVPISNHLYFYWYRQILGQKVEFLVSFYNNEISEKSEIFDDQFSVERPDGSNFTLKIRSTKLEDSAMYFCASSVQVSPLHFGNGTRLTVT.

The chain combines TRBV6-5 with TRBJ1-1, with 10 bases that match TRBD1. Germline V gene sequence: CDR1 MNHEY, CDR2 SVGAGI. CDR3 size: 14 residues. The V segment lost 7 bases and the J segment 9 bases; nucleotides outside the gene matches: 11. In DNA, the CDR3 is TGTGCCAGCACTACTACGGGACAGGGGTTCAAAGCTTTCTTT. Its translation: CASTTTGQGFKAFF.

This chain connects TRBV19 to TRBJ2-7; 11 bases are a match to TRBD1. In germline, CDR1 is LNHDA, CDR2 SQIVND (reference sequence). The CDR3 is 14 residues long. V was pared by 4 bases and J by 6 bases, with 5 bases of the junction left unmatched. DNA for the CDR3: TGTGCCAGTAGTAACCCGGACAGGGGGCGCGAGCAGTACTTC. This codes for CASSNPDRGREQYF.

The chain uses TRBV5-1 and TRBJ1-6; 10 nucleotides match TRBD1. With 4 bases clipped from V and 11 bases from J, the junction kept 9 bases outside the gene matches. CDR1 SGHRS and CDR2 YFSETQ come from the germline V gene. This CDR3 has 15 residues. CDR3: CASSARDRGSAPLHF. The CDR3 DNA reads TGCGCCAGCAGCGCCCGGGACAGGGGTTCGGCACCCCTCCACTTT.

CDR3 in amino acids: CASSTRDEQYF. In DNA form, the CDR3 reads TGTGCCAGCAGTACGCGGGACGAGCAGTACTTC. The rearrangement uses TRBV6-5 and TRBJ2-7; TRBD2 might be the D (5 bases). V was clipped by 5 bases and J by 5 bases, with 7 bases between them. Germline-derived CDR1 and CDR2 are MNHEY and SVGAGI. The CDR3 length is 11 residues.

This clone was seen a handful of times. The gene calls are TRBV18 and TRBJ1-1; D remains ambiguous. Deletions cut 2 bases from V and 0 bases from J, with 13 bases between. The CDR3 extends over 16 amino acids. Looked up from germline, CDR1 is KGHSH and CDR2 is LQKENI. The CDR3 is CASSPSGVGLNTEAFF. The CDR3 coding sequence is TGTGCCAGCTCACCATCCGGGGTCGGATTGAACACTGAAGCTTTCTTT.

V is TRBV9 and J is TRBJ1-2; D is undetermined. The germline gives CDR1 SGDLS, CDR2 YYNGEE. The V gene lost 0 bases and the J gene lost 2 bases, with 8 bases spanning the gap. This CDR3 comprises 14 residues. CDR3 in amino acids: CASSVEAGNYGYTF. CDR3 nucleotides: TGTGCCAGCAGCGTAGAAGCGGGGAACTATGGCTACACCTTC.

The rearrangement uses TRBV9 and TRBJ1-6; the D gene is possibly TRBD1 (5 bases). The germline CDR1 and CDR2 sequences are SGDLS and YYNGEE. This CDR3 is 11 amino acids long. V was clipped by 3 bases and J by 13 bases, with 8 bases between them. This CDR3 reads CASSDGGPLHF. The CDR3 DNA is TGTGCCAGCAGCGACGGGGGGCCCCTCCACTTT.

V gene TRBV4-3 combines with J gene TRBJ2-5, with TRBD2 matching 7 bases. CDR1 and CDR2 from the germline V gene are LGHNA and YSLEER. V lost 4 bases and J lost 2; bases outside the gene matches: 7. This CDR3 region has 15 residues. CDR3 bases: TGCGCCAGCAGCCGCGACGCCGGGGGGCAAGAGACCCAGTACTTC. This encodes CASSRDAGGQETQYF.

The chain recombines TRBV14 with TRBJ2-3, with a tentative D call TRBD2 (5 bases). V lost 1 base and J 1 base, leaving 6 bases between the germline ends. The germline CDR1 and CDR2 sequences are SGHDN and FVKESK. The length of the CDR3 is 14 residues. CDR3 DNA: TGTGCCAGCAGCCAAGGGGGAGGCACAGATACGCAGTATTTT. It codes for CASSQGGGTDTQYF.

Here the CDR3 DNA reads TGTGCCAGCAGCATCCCGCGGACAGACTATGGCTACACCTTC. Translating gives CASSIPRTDYGYTF. V is TRBV11-2 and J is TRBJ1-2; weak D call: TRBD1 (6 bases). This CDR3 spans 14 amino acids. V was clipped by 5 bases and J by 3 bases, with 13 bases between them. Germline V CDR1 and CDR2: SGHAT, FQNNGV. The variable domain in full, with the rest retrieved from reference TRBV11-2 and TRBJ1-2, is EAGVAQSPRYKIIEKRQSVAFWCNPISGHATLYWYQQILGQGPKLLIQFQNNGVVDDSQLPKDRFSAERLKGVDSTLKIQPAKLEDSAVYLCASSIPRTDYGYTFGSGTRLTVV.

This chain uses TRBV15 with TRBJ1-1; D not resolved. Trimming stripped 0 bases from V and 4 bases from J, with 9 bases between. The CDR3 covers 14 residues. The V gene's germline CDR1 is LNHNV and CDR2 YYDKDF (reference sequence). The CDR3 DNA sequence: TGTGCCACCAGCAGAGATGACATGGGCACTGAAGCTTTCTTT. It specifies CATSRDDMGTEAFF.

The chain recombines TRBV18 with TRBJ1-6; TRBD1 agrees at 8 bases. V trimming: 3 bases; J trimming: 9 bases; junction bases outside the gene matches: 16. This CDR3 is built from 18 residues. Germline loops: CDR1 KGHSH, CDR2 LQKENI. The CDR3 here is CASSPKPALRTGRSPLHF. The CDR3 DNA reads as TGTGCCAGCTCACCCAAGCCGGCCTTAAGGACAGGGCGTTCACCCCTCCACTTT.

The V gene is TRBV5-1, the J gene TRBJ2-3, with 13 nucleotides matching TRBD2. J was trimmed by 2 bases and V by 4 bases; bases with no gene match: 4. This CDR3 region has 16 residues. CDR1 SGHRS and CDR2 YFSETQ come from the germline V gene. CDR3 sequence: CASSQGLAGNTDTQYF. The CDR3 coding sequence is TGCGCCAGCAGCCAGGGACTAGCGGGAAACACAGATACGCAGTATTTT.

The chain is built from TRBV5-1 and TRBJ2-1; 9 nucleotides line up with TRBD2. The CDR3 length is 15 residues. Unmatched junction bases numbered 1, after V lost 1 base and J lost 2 bases. Germline V gene lookup returns CDR1 SGHRS and CDR2 YFSETQ. The CDR3 here is CASSLIAGAYNEQFF. CDR3 nucleotides: TGCGCCAGCAGCTTGATAGCGGGGGCCTACAATGAGCAGTTCTTC.

The chain uses TRBV18 and TRBJ1-3, with D possibly being TRBD1 (5 bases). The V end lost 5 bases, the J end lost 0 bases, and 17 bases lay between the germline ends. Germline assignment: CDR1 KGHSH and CDR2 LQKENI. The CDR3 consists of 17 residues. The CDR3 DNA reads as TGTGCCAGCTCAGAGTCCCCTGGGGCTCTCTCTGGAAACACCATATATTTT. Protein sequence: CASSESPGALSGNTIYF.

The V call is TRBV18, the J call TRBJ1-2; 11 nucleotides match TRBD1. The germline CDR1 and CDR2 sequences are KGHSH and LQKENI. The CDR3 sequence is 14 residues long. Unmatched junction bases numbered 7, after V lost 5 bases and J lost 8 bases. The CDR3 nucleotides read TGTGCCAGCTCATCGGGACAGGGGGTCGTCGGCTACACCTTC. As protein: CASSSGQGVVGYTF.

This clone was seen only a few times. V usage is TRBV6-5 and J usage is TRBJ1-2; 7 positions agree with TRBD1. V was clipped by 6 bases and J by 4 bases; unmatched bases: 8. The CDR3 is 14 residues long. Germline V gene sequence: CDR1 MNHEY, CDR2 SVGAGI. The CDR3 sequence: CASSNPRDSYGYTF. For the CDR3, the DNA is TGTGCCAGCAGCAACCCGAGGGACAGCTATGGCTACACCTTC.

This chain joins TRBV27 and TRBJ2-3; 8 bases align to TRBD2. Germline-derived CDR1 and CDR2 are MNHEY and SMNVEV (reference sequence). V lost 6 bases and J lost 0; bases outside the gene matches: 2. This CDR3 has 14 amino acids. The CDR3 nucleotides read TGTGCCAGCAGGGTAGCGGGGAGCACAGATACGCAGTATTTT. As protein: CASRVAGSTDTQYF.

This chain connects TRBV15 to TRBJ2-1; tentatively, D is TRBD2 (5 bases). Germline assignment: CDR1 LNHNV and CDR2 YYDKDF (reference sequence). CDR3 length: 15 residues. V lost 3 bases, J lost 5 bases, and 14 bases lay in between. The chain's CDR3 is CATSRGSLGDNEQFF. The CDR3 bases are TGTGCCACCAGCAGGGGAAGCCTCGGGGACAATGAGCAGTTCTTC.

The V call is TRBV5-1, the J call TRBJ1-2; TRBD1 might be the D (6 bases). V was clipped by 0 bases and J by 2 bases, with 17 bases between them. Germline CDR1 SGHRS, CDR2 YFSETQ. The CDR3 totals 17 residues. The CDR3 sequence: CASSLGVPGQSNYGYTF. In DNA, the CDR3 is TGCGCCAGCAGCTTGGGGGTCCCTGGACAGAGCAACTATGGCTACACCTTC.